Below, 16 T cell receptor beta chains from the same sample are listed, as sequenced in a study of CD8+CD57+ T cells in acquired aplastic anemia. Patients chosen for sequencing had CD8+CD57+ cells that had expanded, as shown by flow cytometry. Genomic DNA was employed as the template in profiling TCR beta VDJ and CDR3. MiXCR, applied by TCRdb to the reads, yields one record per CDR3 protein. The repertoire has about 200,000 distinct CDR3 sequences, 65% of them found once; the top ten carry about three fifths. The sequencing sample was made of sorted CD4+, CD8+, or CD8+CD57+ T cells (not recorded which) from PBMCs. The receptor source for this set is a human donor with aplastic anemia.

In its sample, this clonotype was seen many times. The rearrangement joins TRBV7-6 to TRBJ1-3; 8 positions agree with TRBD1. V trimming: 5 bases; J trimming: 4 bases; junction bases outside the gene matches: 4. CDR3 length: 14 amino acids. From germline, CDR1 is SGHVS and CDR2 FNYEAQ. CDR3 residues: CASSAGQAGNTIYF. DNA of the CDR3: TGTGCCAGCAGCGCGGGACAGGCGGGAAACACCATATATTTT.

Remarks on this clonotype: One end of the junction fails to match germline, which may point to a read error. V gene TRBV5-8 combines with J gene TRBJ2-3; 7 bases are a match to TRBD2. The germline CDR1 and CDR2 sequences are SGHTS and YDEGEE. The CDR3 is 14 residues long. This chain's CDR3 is CASSPREGTDTQYF. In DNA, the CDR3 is TGCGCCAGCAGCCCCAGGGAGGGGACAGATACGCAGTATTTT.

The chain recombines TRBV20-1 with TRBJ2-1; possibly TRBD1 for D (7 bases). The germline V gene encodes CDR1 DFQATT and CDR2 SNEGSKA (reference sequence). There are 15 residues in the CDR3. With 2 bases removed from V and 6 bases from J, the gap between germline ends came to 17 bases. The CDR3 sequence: CSARNPEGALNEQFF. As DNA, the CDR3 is TGCAGTGCTAGAAACCCGGAGGGGGCCCTCAATGAGCAGTTCTTC.

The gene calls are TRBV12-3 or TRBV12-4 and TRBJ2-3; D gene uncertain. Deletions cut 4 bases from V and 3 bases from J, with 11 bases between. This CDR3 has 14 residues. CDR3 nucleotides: TGTGCCAGCAGTTACCTACCAGGTACAGATACGCAGTATTTT. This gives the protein CASSYLPGTDTQYF.

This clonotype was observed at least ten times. CDR3 residues: CASSDSRTTGWYEQYF. The CDR3 nucleotides read TGTGCCAGCAGTGATAGTCGGACGACGGGGTGGTACGAGCAGTACTTC. The chain is built from TRBV2 and TRBJ2-7, with a weak D call TRBD2 (5 bases). CDR3 length: 16 residues. The V end was cut by 3 bases, the J end by 4 bases, with 19 bases between. Germline CDR1 reads SNHLY; CDR2 reads FYNNEI.

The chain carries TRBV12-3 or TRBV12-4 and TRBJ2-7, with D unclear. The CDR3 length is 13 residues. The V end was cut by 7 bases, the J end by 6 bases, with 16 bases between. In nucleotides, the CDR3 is TGTGCCAGCACCTCGCGCAGGCTTACCGAGCAGTACTTC. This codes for CASTSRRLTEQYF.

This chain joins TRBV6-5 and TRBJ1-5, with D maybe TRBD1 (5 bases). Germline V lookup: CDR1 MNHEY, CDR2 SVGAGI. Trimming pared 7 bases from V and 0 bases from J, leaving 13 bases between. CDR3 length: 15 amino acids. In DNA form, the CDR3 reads TGTGCCAGCACTACCGGGGGAAATAGCAATCAGCCCCAGCATTTT. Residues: CASTTGGNSNQPQHF.

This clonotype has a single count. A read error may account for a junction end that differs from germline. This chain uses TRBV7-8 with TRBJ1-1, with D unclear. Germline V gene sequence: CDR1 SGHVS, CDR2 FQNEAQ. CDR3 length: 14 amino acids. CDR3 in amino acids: CASSQDTVNTEAFF. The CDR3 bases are TGCGCCAGCAGCCAAGATACGGTGAACACTGAAGCTTTCTTT.

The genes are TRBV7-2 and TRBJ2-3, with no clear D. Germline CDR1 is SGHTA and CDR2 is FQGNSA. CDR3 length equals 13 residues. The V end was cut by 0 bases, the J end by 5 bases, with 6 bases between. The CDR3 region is CASSLAKGDTQYF. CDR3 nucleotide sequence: TGTGCCAGCAGCTTAGCGAAGGGAGATACGCAGTATTTT.

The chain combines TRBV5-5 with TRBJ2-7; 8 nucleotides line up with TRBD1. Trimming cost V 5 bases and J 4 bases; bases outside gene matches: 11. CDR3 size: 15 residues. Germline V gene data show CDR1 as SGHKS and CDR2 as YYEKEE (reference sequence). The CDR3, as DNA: TGTGCCAGCAGAGCAGGCAGGGGGCCTGCATACGAGCAGTACTTC. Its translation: CASRAGRGPAYEQYF.

The CDR3 sequence: CASSLDRGSHYGYTF. CDR3 bases: TGTGCCAGCAGCTTGGACAGGGGGTCTCACTATGGCTACACCTTC. The chain combines TRBV7-3 with TRBJ1-2; TRBD1 matches 10 bases. J gave up 3 bases and V 3 bases, and 4 bases lay outside the gene matches. The CDR3 is 15 residues long. Germline CDR1 SGHTA, CDR2 FQGTGA.

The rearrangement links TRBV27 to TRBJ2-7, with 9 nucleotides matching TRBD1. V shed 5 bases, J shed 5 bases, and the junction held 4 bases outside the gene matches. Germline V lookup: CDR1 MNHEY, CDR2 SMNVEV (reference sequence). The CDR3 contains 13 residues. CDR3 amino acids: CASSDWTGDEQYF. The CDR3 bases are TGTGCCAGCAGTGACTGGACAGGGGACGAGCAGTACTTC.

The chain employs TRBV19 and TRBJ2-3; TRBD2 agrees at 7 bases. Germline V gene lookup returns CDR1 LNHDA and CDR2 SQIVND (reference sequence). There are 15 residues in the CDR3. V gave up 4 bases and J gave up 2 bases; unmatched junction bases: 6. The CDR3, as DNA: TGTGCCAGTAGTACGCCTAGCGGAGACACAGATACGCAGTATTTT. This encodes CASSTPSGDTDTQYF.

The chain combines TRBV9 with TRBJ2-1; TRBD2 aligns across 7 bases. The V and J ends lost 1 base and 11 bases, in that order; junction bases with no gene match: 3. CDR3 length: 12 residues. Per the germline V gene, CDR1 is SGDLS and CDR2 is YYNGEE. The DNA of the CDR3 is TGTGCCAGCAGCGTAAGAGCGGGGAAGCAGTTCTTC. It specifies CASSVRAGKQFF.

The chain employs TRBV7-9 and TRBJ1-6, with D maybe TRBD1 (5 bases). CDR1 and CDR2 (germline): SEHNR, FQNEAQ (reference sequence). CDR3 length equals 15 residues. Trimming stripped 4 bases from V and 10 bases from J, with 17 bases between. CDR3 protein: CASSSVVGGESPLHF. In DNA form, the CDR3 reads TGTGCCAGCAGCTCGGTCGTCGGAGGGGAATCACCCCTCCACTTT.

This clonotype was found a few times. In DNA, the CDR3 is TGTGCCAGCAGTGAAGCGGTCGAGTTTTCCTACAATGAGCAGTTCTTC. Translation: CASSEAVEFSYNEQFF. This chain connects TRBV6-1 to TRBJ2-1; D not certain. Germline V gene sequence: CDR1 MNHNS, CDR2 SASEGT. The CDR3 totals 16 residues. V shed 0 bases and J shed 1 base, with 10 bases lying between them.